This is a list of T cell receptor beta chains from one sample in a study of Ad26.COV2.S vaccination and SARS-CoV-2 variants. Clones were read by immunoSEQ multiplex PCR, and TCRdb kept only the in-frame ones, dropping some. The sample holds over 400,000 clones; about 92% are singletons and the top ten take about 1.7%. The sample in question was peripheral blood, obtained in a trial of Ad26.COV2.S vaccine versus placebo. The receptor set was obtained from a person aged 18 to 59 who received the Ad26.COV2.S COVID-19 vaccine or a placebo. Both conserved end residues are part of each CDR3. The order of the fields is V gene, clone size, D gene, J gene, CDR3 protein, CDR3 DNA. D genes are given only for firm matches. The size of a clone is reported for some rows only, either as once, few or many, or as a class for expanded clones.

TRBV4-3	.	TRBD1	TRBJ2-7	CASSQRDGTGGCSTYEQYF	TGCGCCAGCAGCCAAAGGGACGGGACAGGGGGCTGTAGTACCTACGAGCAGTACTTC
TRBV6-2/TRBV6-3	.	.	TRBJ2-7	CASSYPQGEYEQYF	TGTGCCAGCAGTTACCCCCAGGGTGAATACGAGCAGTACTTC
TRBV21-1	.	.	TRBJ2-7	CASSKTSGTTRGEQYF	TGTGCCAGCAGCAAGACTAGCGGAACAACCAGGGGTGAGCAGTACTTC
TRBV10-2	.	.	TRBJ2-7	CASSELPGGGFEQYF	TGCGCCAGCAGCGAACTCCCGGGGGGCGGTTTCGAGCAGTACTTC
TRBV6-5	.	.	TRBJ2-7	CASSYGGADSYEQYF	TGTGCCAGCAGTTACGGGGGGGCAGACTCCTACGAGCAGTACTTC
TRBV12-5	.	.	TRBJ1-4	CASGLDIPEKLFF	TGTGCTAGTGGTTTGGACATCCCTGAAAAACTGTTTTTT
TRBV4-3	.	.	TRBJ1-4	CASSIRQLPNEKLFF	TGCGCCAGCAGCATACGACAGCTTCCTAATGAAAAACTGTTTTTT
TRBV18	.	.	TRBJ2-5	CASSPGARETQYF	TGTGCCAGCTCACCAGGGGCGAGAGAGACCCAGTACTTC
TRBV5-5	.	.	TRBJ2-5	CASSLTRYQETQYF	TGTGCCAGCAGCTTGACCCGATACCAAGAGACCCAGTACTTC
TRBV11-2	.	.	TRBJ2-7	CASSSPPLYEQYF	TGTGCCAGCAGCTCCCCTCCTCTCTACGAGCAGTACTTC
TRBV30	.	TRBD1	TRBJ1-2	CAWSALSRDRGGYTF	TGTGCCTGGAGTGCTCTATCCCGGGACAGGGGAGGCTACACCTTC
TRBV27	once	.	TRBJ1-2	CASRAGHYGYTF	TGTGCCAGCAGGGCAGGGCACTATGGCTACACCTTC
TRBV14	.	TRBD1	TRBJ1-6	CASSQDMGQGRSPLHF	TGTGCCAGCAGCCAAGATATGGGACAGGGGCGTTCACCCCTCCACTTT
TRBV4-1	.	.	TRBJ1-4	CASSPRQTTNEKLFF	TGCGCCAGCAGCCCACGACAGACAACTAATGAAAAACTGTTTTTT
TRBV27	.	.	TRBJ2-3	CASSWGITQYF	TGTGCCAGCAGTTGGGGGATTACGCAGTATTTT
TRBV7-8	.	.	TRBJ1-5	CASSLDGGAGNQPQHF	TGTGCCAGCAGCCTAGACGGGGGCGCGGGTAATCAGCCCCAGCATTTT